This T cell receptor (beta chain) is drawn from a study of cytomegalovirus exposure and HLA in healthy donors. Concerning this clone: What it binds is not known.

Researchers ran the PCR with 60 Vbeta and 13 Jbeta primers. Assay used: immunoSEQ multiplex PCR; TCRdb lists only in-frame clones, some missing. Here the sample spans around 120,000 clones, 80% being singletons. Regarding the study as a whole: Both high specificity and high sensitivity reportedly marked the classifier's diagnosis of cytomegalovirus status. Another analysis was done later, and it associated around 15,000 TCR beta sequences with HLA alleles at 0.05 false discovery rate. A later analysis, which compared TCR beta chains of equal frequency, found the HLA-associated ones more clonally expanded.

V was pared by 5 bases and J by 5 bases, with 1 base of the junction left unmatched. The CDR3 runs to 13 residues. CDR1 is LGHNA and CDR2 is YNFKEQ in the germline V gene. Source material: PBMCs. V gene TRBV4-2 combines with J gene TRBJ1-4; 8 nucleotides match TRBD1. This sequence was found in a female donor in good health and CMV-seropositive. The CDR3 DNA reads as TGTGCCAGCAGCGGGACAGGCAATGAAAAACTGTTTTTT. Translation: CASSGTGNEKLFF.